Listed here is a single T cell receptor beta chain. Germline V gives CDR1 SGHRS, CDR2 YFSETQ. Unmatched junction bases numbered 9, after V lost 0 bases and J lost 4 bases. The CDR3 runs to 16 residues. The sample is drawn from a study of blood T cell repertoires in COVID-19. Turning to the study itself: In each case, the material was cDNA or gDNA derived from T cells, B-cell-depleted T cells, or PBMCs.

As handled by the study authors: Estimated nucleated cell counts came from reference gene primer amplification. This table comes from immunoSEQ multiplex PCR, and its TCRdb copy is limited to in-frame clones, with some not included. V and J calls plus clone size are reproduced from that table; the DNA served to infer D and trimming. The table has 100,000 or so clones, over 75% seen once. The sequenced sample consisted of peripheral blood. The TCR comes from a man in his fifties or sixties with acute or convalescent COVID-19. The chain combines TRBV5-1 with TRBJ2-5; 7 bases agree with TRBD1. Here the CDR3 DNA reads TGCGCCAGCAGCTTGGCCGCAGGACAGGAGCGAGAGACCCAGTACTTC. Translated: CASSLAAGQERETQYF.